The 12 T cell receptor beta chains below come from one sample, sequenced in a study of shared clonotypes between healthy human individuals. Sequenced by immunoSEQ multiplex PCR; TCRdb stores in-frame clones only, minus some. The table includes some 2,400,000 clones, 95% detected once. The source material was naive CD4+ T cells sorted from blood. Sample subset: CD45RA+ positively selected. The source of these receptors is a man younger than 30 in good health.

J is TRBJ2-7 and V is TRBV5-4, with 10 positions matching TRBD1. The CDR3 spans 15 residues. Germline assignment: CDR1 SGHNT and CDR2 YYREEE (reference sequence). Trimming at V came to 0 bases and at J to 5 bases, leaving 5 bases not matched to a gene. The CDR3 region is CASSLAMGQGNEQYF. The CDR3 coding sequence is TGTGCCAGCAGCTTGGCCATGGGACAGGGGAACGAGCAGTACTTC.

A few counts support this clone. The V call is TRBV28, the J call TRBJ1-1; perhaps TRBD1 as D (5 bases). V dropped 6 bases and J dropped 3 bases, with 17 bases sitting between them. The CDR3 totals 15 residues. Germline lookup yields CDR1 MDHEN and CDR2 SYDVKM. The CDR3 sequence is CASSLPGRLYTEAFF. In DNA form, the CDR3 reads TGTGCCAGCAGCCTGCCGGGGCGTCTTTACACTGAAGCTTTCTTT. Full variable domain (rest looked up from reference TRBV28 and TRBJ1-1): DVKVTQSSRYLVKRTGEKVFLECVQDMDHENMFWYRQDPGLGLRLIYFSYDVKMKEKGDIPEGYSVSREKKERFSLILESASTNQTSMYLCASSLPGRLYTEAFFGQGTRLTVV.

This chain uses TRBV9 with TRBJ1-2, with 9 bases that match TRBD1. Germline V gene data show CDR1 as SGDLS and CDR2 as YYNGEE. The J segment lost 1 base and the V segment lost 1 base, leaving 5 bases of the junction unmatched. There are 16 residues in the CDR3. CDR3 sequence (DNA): TGTGCCAGCAGCGTATCGGGGGACAGGGATAACTATGGCTACACCTTC. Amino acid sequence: CASSVSGDRDNYGYTF.

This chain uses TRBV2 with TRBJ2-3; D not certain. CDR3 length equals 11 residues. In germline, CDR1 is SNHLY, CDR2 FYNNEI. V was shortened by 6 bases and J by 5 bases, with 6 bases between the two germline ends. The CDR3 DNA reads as TGTGCCAGCAGAGTAAGAGATACGCAGTATTTT. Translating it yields CASRVRDTQYF.

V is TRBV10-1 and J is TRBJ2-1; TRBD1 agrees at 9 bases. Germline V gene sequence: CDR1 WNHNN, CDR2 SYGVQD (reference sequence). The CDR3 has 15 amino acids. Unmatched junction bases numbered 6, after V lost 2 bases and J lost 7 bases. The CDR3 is CASSEAGTGRNEQFF. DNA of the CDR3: TGCGCCAGCAGTGAGGCCGGGACAGGGAGGAATGAGCAGTTCTTC.

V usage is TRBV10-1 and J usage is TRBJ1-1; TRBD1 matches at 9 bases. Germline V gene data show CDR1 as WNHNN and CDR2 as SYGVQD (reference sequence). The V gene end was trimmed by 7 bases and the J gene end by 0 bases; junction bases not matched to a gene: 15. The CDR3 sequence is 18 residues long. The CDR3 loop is CASTPKFTGTGLNTEAFF. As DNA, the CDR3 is TGCGCCAGCACTCCTAAATTTACCGGGACAGGGTTGAACACTGAAGCTTTCTTT.

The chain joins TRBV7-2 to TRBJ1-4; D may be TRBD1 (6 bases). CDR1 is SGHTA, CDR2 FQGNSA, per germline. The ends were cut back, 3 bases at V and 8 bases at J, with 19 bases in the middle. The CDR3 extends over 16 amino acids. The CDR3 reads CASSFIAGQGEEKLFF. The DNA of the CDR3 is TGTGCCAGCAGCTTTATTGCGGGACAAGGCGAAGAAAAACTGTTTTTT. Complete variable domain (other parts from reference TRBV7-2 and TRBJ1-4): GAGVSQSPSNKVTEKGKDVELRCDPISGHTALYWYRQSLGQGLEFLIYFQGNSAPDKSGLPSDRFSAERTGGSVSTLTIQRTQQEDSAVYLCASSFIAGQGEEKLFFGSGTQLSVL.

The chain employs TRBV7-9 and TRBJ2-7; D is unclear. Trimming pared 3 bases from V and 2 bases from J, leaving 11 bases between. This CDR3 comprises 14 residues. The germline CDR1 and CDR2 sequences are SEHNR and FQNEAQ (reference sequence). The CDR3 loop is CASSFVFPPYEQYF. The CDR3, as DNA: TGTGCCAGCAGCTTCGTTTTCCCTCCCTACGAGCAGTACTTC. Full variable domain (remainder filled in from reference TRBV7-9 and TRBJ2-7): DTGVSQNPRHKITKRGQNVTFRCDPISEHNRLYWYRQTLGQGPEFLTYFQNEAQLEKSRLLSDRFSAERPKGSFSTLEIQRTEQGDSAMYLCASSFVFPPYEQYFGPGTRLTVT.

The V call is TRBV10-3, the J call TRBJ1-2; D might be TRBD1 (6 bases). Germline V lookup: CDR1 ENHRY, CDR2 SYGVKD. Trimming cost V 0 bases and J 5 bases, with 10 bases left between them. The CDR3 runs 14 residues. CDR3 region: CAISESPGEYGYTF. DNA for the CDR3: TGTGCCATCAGTGAGTCCCCAGGGGAGTATGGCTACACCTTC.

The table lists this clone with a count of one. CDR3 DNA sequence: TGTGCCAGCAGTTTAAACCCCGGACAGGGGGCTTCAACACCCCTCCACTTT. Protein sequence: CASSLNPGQGASTPLHF. The chain links TRBV27 to TRBJ1-6, with TRBD1 matching over 11 bases. Looked up from germline, CDR1 is MNHEY and CDR2 is SMNVEV (reference sequence). This CDR3 comprises 17 residues. V trimming: 2 bases; J trimming: 11 bases; junction bases outside the gene matches: 11.

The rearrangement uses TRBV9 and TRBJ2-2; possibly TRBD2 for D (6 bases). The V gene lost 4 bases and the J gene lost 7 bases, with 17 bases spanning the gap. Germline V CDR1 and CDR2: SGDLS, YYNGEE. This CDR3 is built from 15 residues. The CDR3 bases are TGTGCCAGCAGCCTCCGGGACTCCTGGGGCGGGGAGCTGTTTTTT. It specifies CASSLRDSWGGELFF.

In DNA form, the CDR3 reads TGTGCCATCCTTGACCAGGGACAGAACTATGGCTACACCTTC. As protein: CAILDQGQNYGYTF. The chain carries TRBV10-3 and TRBJ1-2, with 7 bases lining up with TRBD1. CDR1 is ENHRY and CDR2 is SYGVKD in the germline V gene. The CDR3 sequence is 14 residues long. J was trimmed by 2 bases and V by 8 bases; bases with no gene match: 8.